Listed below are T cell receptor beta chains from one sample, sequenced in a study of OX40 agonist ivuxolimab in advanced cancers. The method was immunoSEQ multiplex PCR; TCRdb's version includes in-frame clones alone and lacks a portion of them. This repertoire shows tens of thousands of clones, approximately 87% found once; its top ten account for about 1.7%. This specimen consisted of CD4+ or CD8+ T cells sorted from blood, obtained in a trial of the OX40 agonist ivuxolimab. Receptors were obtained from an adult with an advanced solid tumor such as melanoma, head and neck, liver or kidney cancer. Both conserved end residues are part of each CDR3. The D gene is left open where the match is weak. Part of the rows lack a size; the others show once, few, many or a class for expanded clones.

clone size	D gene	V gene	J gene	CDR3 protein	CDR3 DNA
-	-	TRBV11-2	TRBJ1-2	CASSLGTGAEYGYTF	TGTGCCAGCAGCTTAGGAACAGGAGCCGAGTATGGCTACACCTTC
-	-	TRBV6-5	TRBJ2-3	CASSYSGRADTQYF	TGTGCCAGCAGTTACTCAGGGAGAGCAGATACGCAGTATTTT
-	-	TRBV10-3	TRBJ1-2	CAISELATAQFNYGYTF	TGTGCCATCAGTGAGTTAGCGACAGCTCAGTTTAACTATGGCTACACCTTC
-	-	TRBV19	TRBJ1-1	CASSTIDSFMNTEAFF	TGTGCCAGTAGTACAATCGACAGCTTCATGAACACTGAAGCTTTCTTT
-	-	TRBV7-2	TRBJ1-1	CASSADRPKEAFF	TGTGCCAGCAGTGCGGACAGACCAAAGGAAGCTTTCTTT
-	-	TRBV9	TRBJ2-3	CASSVGSDTQYF	TGTGCCAGCAGCGTAGGGTCAGATACGCAGTATTTT
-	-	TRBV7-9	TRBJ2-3	CASSFGPPQYF	TGTGCCAGCAGCTTCGGTCCCCCCCAGTATTTT
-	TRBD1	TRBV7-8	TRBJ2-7	CASSSSGGLKYF	TGTGCCAGCAGCTCTTCAGGGGGCCTGAAGTACTTC
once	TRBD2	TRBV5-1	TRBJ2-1	CASSLPGLAGVNEQFF	TGCGCCAGCAGCTTACCGGGACTAGCGGGAGTCAATGAGCAGTTCTTC
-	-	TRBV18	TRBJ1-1	CASSTGQFEAFF	TGTGCCAGCTCAACCGGACAGTTTGAAGCTTTCTTT
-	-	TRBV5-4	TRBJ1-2	CASSLRDGIYGYTF	TGTGCCAGCAGCCTCAGGGACGGGATCTATGGCTACACCTTC
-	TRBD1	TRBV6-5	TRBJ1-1	CASSPETGRLLEAFF	TGTGCCAGCAGTCCGGAGACAGGGAGGTTACTCGAAGCTTTCTTT
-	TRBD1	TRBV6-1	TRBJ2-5	CASSQGAQETQYF	TGTGCCAGCAGTCAGGGGGCCCAAGAGACCCAGTACTTC
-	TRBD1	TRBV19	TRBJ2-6	CASSSGTGPVGANVLTF	TGTGCCAGTAGTTCCGGGACAGGGCCGGTAGGGGCCAACGTCCTGACTTTC
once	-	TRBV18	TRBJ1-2	CASSPIQYGYTF	TGTGCCAGCTCACCAATCCAATATGGCTACACCTTC
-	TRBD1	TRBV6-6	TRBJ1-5	CASSYGTANQPQHF	TGTGCCAGCAGTTACGGGACAGCAAATCAGCCCCAGCATTTT
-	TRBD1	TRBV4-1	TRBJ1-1	CASSHPGTGRGGTEAFF	TGCGCCAGCAGCCACCCCGGGACAGGGAGGGGGGGGACTGAAGCTTTCTTT
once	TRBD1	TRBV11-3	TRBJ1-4	CASSLFQGANEKLFF	TGTGCCAGCAGCTTATTCCAGGGGGCAAATGAAAAACTGTTTTTT
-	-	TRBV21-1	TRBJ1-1	CASSRVRQGCDTEAFF	TGTGCCAGCAGCAGGGTTAGACAGGGGTGTGACACTGAAGCTTTCTTT
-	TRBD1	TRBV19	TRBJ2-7	CASSRQGGSYEQYF	TGTGCCAGTAGCCGACAGGGGGGCTCCTACGAGCAGTACTTC
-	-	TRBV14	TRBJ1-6	CASSQVVIGSPLHF	TGTGCCAGCAGCCAAGTGGTCATAGGTTCACCCCTCCACTTT
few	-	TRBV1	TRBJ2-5	CTSSPAGEETQYF	TGCACCAGCAGCCCAGCGGGGGAAGAGACCCAGTACTTC
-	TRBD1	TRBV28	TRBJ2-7	CASRTGAYEQYF	TGTGCCAGCAGGACAGGGGCCTACGAGCAGTACTTC
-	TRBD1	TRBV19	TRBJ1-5	CASSVSGTGGSNQPQHF	TGTGCCAGTAGTGTTTCCGGGACAGGGGGTAGCAATCAGCCCCAGCATTTT
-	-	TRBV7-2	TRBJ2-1	CASSFTQGVYNEQFF	TGTGCCAGCAGCTTTACCCAGGGTGTCTACAATGAGCAGTTCTTC
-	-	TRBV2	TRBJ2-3	CASSVGPRGADTQYF	TGTGCCAGCAGTGTGGGTCCAAGGGGTGCAGATACGCAGTATTTT
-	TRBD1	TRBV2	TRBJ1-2	CASIRTGFYGYTF	TGTGCCAGCATCCGGACAGGGTTCTATGGCTACACCTTC
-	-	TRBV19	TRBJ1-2	CASSIDSGSRYGYTF	TGTGCCAGTAGTATAGATAGCGGGAGTCGCTATGGCTACACCTTC
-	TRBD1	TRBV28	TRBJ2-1	CASSLLRGLYNEQFF	TGTGCCAGCAGTTTATTAAGGGGGCTCTACAATGAGCAGTTCTTC
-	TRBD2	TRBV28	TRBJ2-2	CASSLWTSGRPGELFF	TGTGCCAGCAGTTTATGGACTAGCGGGAGGCCCGGGGAGCTGTTTTTT
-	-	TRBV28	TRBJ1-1	CASSLAGLRAGNTEAFF	TGTGCCAGCAGTTTGGCGGGACTAAGGGCCGGGAACACTGAAGCTTTCTTT
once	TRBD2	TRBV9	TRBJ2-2	CASSPLQGLANTGELFF	TGTGCCAGCAGCCCCCTTCAAGGACTAGCGAACACCGGGGAGCTGTTTTTT
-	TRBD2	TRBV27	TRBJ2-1	CASSQSGRSYNEQFF	TGTGCCAGCAGTCAGAGCGGGAGAAGCTACAATGAGCAGTTCTTC
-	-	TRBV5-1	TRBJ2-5	CASSGAGNVQETQYF	TGCGCCAGCAGCGGGGCAGGAAACGTACAAGAGACCCAGTACTTC
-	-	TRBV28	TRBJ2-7	CASSLRLVSEQYF	TGTGCCAGCAGTCTAAGACTAGTTTCCGAGCAGTACTTC
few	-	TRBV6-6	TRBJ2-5	CASSFGAETQYF	TGTGCCAGCAGCTTCGGAGCAGAGACCCAGTACTTC